The present TCR beta chain was sequenced within a study of blood T cell repertoires in COVID-19. Study summary: Acute and convalescent COVID-19 specimens originated in the United States, Italy and Spain. In each case, the material was cDNA or gDNA derived from T cells, B-cell-depleted T cells, or PBMCs.

TCRdb's table, derived via immunoSEQ multiplex PCR, lists solely in-frame clones and lacks some. The sample carries 30,000 to 35,000 clones, almost 90% recorded once. The CDR3 is made up of 15 amino acids. The germline gives CDR1 SGHRS, CDR2 YFSETQ. V gave up 0 bases and J gave up 8 bases; unmatched junction bases: 9. The sample taken for sequencing was peripheral blood. The sequence came from a woman aged 70 to 79 with active COVID-19. V gene TRBV5-1 combines with J gene TRBJ1-2, with 8 nucleotides matching TRBD1. This chain's CDR3 is CASSLAQAGGVGYTF. Here the CDR3 DNA reads TGCGCCAGCAGCTTGGCTCAGGCAGGGGGCGTGGGCTACACCTTC.